Detailed here is one T cell receptor (beta chain). Its antigen is unknown. The cohort consisted of 650 to 850 healthy bone marrow donors. At the time of sampling, all cohort members were nominally healthy, though unrecorded immune exposures were likely present. The donor was CMV seronegative and belonged to the group of more than 300 seronegative cohort members. Each donor provided a peripheral blood sample, and peripheral blood mononuclear cells were used for TCR beta sequencing. The Qiagen DNeasy Blood Extraction Kit was used to extract genomic DNA from the blood cell samples. Library generation was performed with the immunoSEQ multiplex PCR assay. For the multiplex PCR, a mixture combining 60 forward primers for TCR Vbeta segments and 13 reverse primers for TCR Jbeta segments was used. The CDR3 region of rearranged TCR beta genes was amplified from genomic DNA with a multiplex PCR assay. The Illumina HiSeq System was used to sequence the amplified TCR beta libraries as 87-base-pair reads. Per the original workflow: Across the roughly 640 repertoires, a later analysis counted 60 million to 90 million unique TCR beta chains, 9 million to 14 million of which were shared by at least two donors. To remove PCR and sequencing errors, raw reads were error-corrected and collapsed into unique sequences using a nearest-neighbor algorithm that merged closely related sequences. To assign V, D and J gene segments, CDR3 sequences were aligned to IMGT reference sequences. For a sequence to be retained, at least a six-nucleotide match to both a V gene segment and a J gene segment was required. Rearrangements were classified as productive when the CDR3 lacked stop codons and remained in frame with V and J, and all other rearrangements were classified as non-productive. CDR3 was defined by IMGT convention, running from the second conserved V-encoded cysteine to the conserved J-encoded phenylalanine. In an earlier analysis of approximately 590 of the donors, sequences lacking an unambiguous match to a single V gene segment were excluded. In an earlier analysis of about 590 of the donors, a V segment was called functional when productive rearrangements were above 56.7%, and segregating when the standard deviation between donors exceeded 5%. A statistical classification framework was built for diagnosing cytomegalovirus status from the catalog of TCR beta chain sequences. In a later analysis, V and J genes were assigned by comparing TCR nucleotide sequences against IMGT/GENE-DB human TR gene sequences. In a later analysis, CDR3 sequences and most-parsimonious VDJ recombination scenarios were assigned using the TCRdist pipeline. In a later analysis, every TCR beta chain was defined by the combination of its CDR3 amino acid sequence and its V-gene family, and reads without a unique V-gene family were dropped. In a later analysis, approximately 640 highly shared, low-generation-probability nucleotide sequences were removed to address suspected cross-contamination and a sequencing artifact. A later analysis calculated a clonal expansion index for each public chain from normalized within-repertoire ranks of inferred template counts. In a later analysis, generation probabilities were computed with a VDJ recombination model fitted to out-of-frame rearrangements, and the resulting probabilities were checked against IGoR. A later analysis scored TCR-TCR, TCR-HLA and TCR-CMV co-occurrence with hypergeometric tests, applying a repertoire-size bias correction to TCR pairs. To estimate false discovery rates, a later analysis permuted the HLA or CMV assignments 20 times. In a later analysis, co-occurring TCRs were grouped using DBSCAN, with TCRdist sequence similarity added in when clustering inside HLA-allele-positive subsets. For co-occurrence clustering, repertoires with fewer than 30,000 or more than 120,000 public chains were excluded, along with four to six repertoires with anomalous nucleotide sharing. As stored in TCRdb, this immuneACCESS dataset retains in-frame rearrangements with V and J assigned. A fraction of the clones does not appear; measured against another copy, unresolved V genes explain less than half of the discrepancy, and the remainder lacks a known reason. That table gives V, J and clone size, and the DNA gave D and trimming. The table held for this sample gives 130,000 or so clones. 2.2% of the sample belongs to the ten largest clones.

The data derive from a study of cytomegalovirus exposure and HLA in healthy donors (dated by TCRdb to about 2017). Some background on the complete study: According to an earlier analysis of 550 to 750 of the donors, some 170 million T cells yielded over 90 million unique TCR beta sequences and roughly 280 Gb of sequence data. Roughly 300 gigabases of sequencing data and approximately 91 million unique TCR sequences made up an early release that covered fewer than 650 HLA-typed donors. Besides the first cohort of about 730 subjects, a separate validation cohort made up of over 100 different subjects was used. Rather than using new phenotypic data, the later analysis identified candidate immune exposures from TCR beta sequences and from how often those sequences occurred across donors. The study used immunosequencing to profile the T cell repertoires of 600 to 850 subjects and linked those repertoires to cytomegalovirus serostatus. All discovery cohort repertoires had been generated on a single sequencing platform. Donor age, sex, ethnicity and CMV serostatus were compiled together with the repertoire data. A later analysis re-examined previously published TCR beta repertoires from around 670 donors and added high-resolution HLA genotyping to investigate patterns of TCR occurrence. The study was designed to test whether signatures of past pathogen exposure could be identified by cataloging public T cell receptors. The genetic ancestry cluster associated with self-reported Caucasian donors included roughly 84% of the approximately 400 genotyped donors. Four or five DR-DQ haplotypes were handled as single units for association and clustering because linkage in the cohort was strong. The number of typed donors differed by locus: roughly 620-630 for A, B, C, DRB1 and DQB1; 522 for DQA1; 606 for DPA1; and about 450 for DPB1. An earlier analysis of 587 of the donors applied high-throughput TCR beta sequencing to assess whether each TCR beta V gene segment acted as functional or pseudogenic. On average, roughly 250,000 unique TCR beta nucleotide sequences were sequenced per donor among a few hundred genotyped donors of the cohort, with 15% to 20% of those sequences being non-productive. A later genetic analysis took genome-wide SNP genotypes for about 55% of the roughly 670 donors and used that subset as a discovery cohort. HLA typing covered class I and class II loci at four-digit resolution. The study combined high-throughput TCR immunosequencing, statistical association of individual TCRs with disease status, and machine learning to predict cytomegalovirus infection status. What the authors observed across the whole study: According to a later analysis, most CMV-associated TCR beta chains appeared to be HLA-restricted, and the HLA associations seemed to be driven largely by CMV exposure. The cohort was sequenced for TCR beta chains only, and without alpha or paired-chain data the features that could be detected were limited. The sequencing pipeline was judged likely to have produced a cluster of highly shared sequence variants as a technical artifact. For the cohort, immune exposure information was limited to CMV serostatus. Some IMGT-functional V segments, including TRBV6-2 and TRBV6-3, could not be told apart with the 87-base-pair reads, so those segments were excluded. The classifier was reported to diagnose cytomegalovirus status with high specificity and sensitivity in both the original cohort and the validation cohort. Because counts were too low, more than 15 rarely observed V segments, including chromosome 9 orphons, were excluded from the earlier analysis of 587 of the donors. The presence/absence analyses assumed that sequencing depth was roughly uniform across donors, and that assumption may not be true. Because some donors lacked HLA typing at each locus, the association tests relied only on the typed subset. A further reported finding was that TCR beta sequences accurately predicted the HLA-A and HLA-B alleles for most subjects in the first cohort. The authors suggested that the approach could potentially be generalized to other disease states and immunological phenotypes. In a later genetic analysis, fewer N-insertions in productive TCRs were reported among donors in an Asian-associated ancestry cluster than the roughly 700-donor mean. Assigning TCR associations to individual alleles was difficult when HLA alleles, especially DR and DQ, strongly co-occurred. Most TCR sequences were observed very rarely across donors, whereas some public TCRs were present in many individuals. In a later analysis, some 18,000 TCR beta sequences were associated with specific HLA alleles at a false discovery rate of 0.05. A later analysis found that HLA-associated TCR beta chains were more clonally expanded and had lower generation probabilities than equally common non-associated chains. In a later analysis, the rate of TCR association differed among HLA loci, with DRB1 alleles having the most associated TCRs and HLA-C alleles having the fewest. Linkage disequilibrium might explain the correlated functional status among segregating V segments, but an unknown experimental factor could not be excluded. The study gave a list of about 160 TCR beta chains associated with cytomegalovirus. In a later genetic analysis, a missense DCLRE1C variant was associated with V-gene and J-gene trimming of TCR beta chains, and the association was replicated in an independent cohort. In vitro tests confirmed that a few of the cytomegalovirus-associated TCR beta chains recognize cytomegalovirus antigens. According to a later analysis, parvovirus B19, influenza, CMV and Epstein-Barr virus appeared linked to several top co-occurrence clusters. In an earlier analysis of around 600 of the donors, most TCR beta V segments were observed in productive rearrangements about 87% or about 30% of the time, broadly matching IMGT annotations.

V ends up 6 bases short and J 0 bases short, with an unmatched junction base count of 6. The CDR3, from cysteine to phenylalanine, totals 15 residues. CDR3 DNA only is kept here, 45 bases in frame from base 1. Based on the germline V gene (reference sequence), the CDR1 and CDR2 sequences are SGHAT and FQDESV. This clonotype was sampled from a woman between 18 and 30 years old in good health and CMV-seronegative. The sequenced sample was PBMCs. The chain joins TRBV11-1 to TRBJ2-3, and TRBD2 matches 7 of the central bases. The CDR3 amino acid sequence is: CASSPRGESTDTQYF. The DNA sequence is as follows: TGTGCCAGCAGTCCACGGGGGGAAAGCACAGATACGCAGTATTTT.